This entry features one TCR beta chain sequence. No antigen is known for it. The V gene's germline CDR1 is MGHRA and CDR2 YSYEKL. Trimming left V 1 base short and J 0 bases short, with 12 bases between. The CDR3 consists of 17 residues. This entry belongs to a study of T cell responses to AZD1222 COVID-19 vaccine. Profiled with immunoSEQ multiplex PCR; TCRdb holds only in-frame clones, not every one. The sample lists about 130,000 clones, approximately 94% seen once, with approximately 9% in the top ten. Findings of the study overall: Donors were chiefly white British, with a greater number of females, and clonal diversity was perhaps underestimated. Within unmutated variant regions lay the reported targets of nearly half of spike-specific TCRs.

The V call is TRBV4-1, the J call TRBJ1-4, with unresolved D. The sample in question was peripheral blood, obtained on day 0 of AZD1222 vaccination. This receptor was taken from an adult in good health. CDR3 sequence (DNA): TGCGCCAGCAGCCAAGGCCTTCGGTTCGCAACTAATGAAAAACTGTTTTTT. Protein product: CASSQGLRFATNEKLFF.